These 15 T cell receptor beta chains were all obtained from the same sample, sequenced in a study of T cell repertoires in cytomegalovirus infection. TCRdb passed the reads through MiXCR, listing each CDR3 protein once. The sample holds roughly 120,000 distinct CDR3 sequences, 30% seen once. These receptors lack a known antigen. The sequenced sample was CD8+ T cells from cultured PBMCs, obtained from culture after CMV antigen stimulation. The receptors were sampled from a human donor in good health (CMV status not recorded). Some clones in this sample may be carry-over from other donors' samples.

The CDR3 DNA reads TGTGCCAGCAGCCATCAAAACGCCAGGGTTCTGTTTTTT. Its translation is CASSHQNARVLFF. The rearrangement uses TRBV11-2 and TRBJ2-2; D might be TRBD1 (5 bases). V was trimmed by 5 bases and J by 14 bases, leaving 18 bases between them. The V gene's germline CDR1 is SGHAT and CDR2 FQNNGV. The length of the CDR3 is 13 residues. Full variable domain (missing parts from reference TRBV11-2 and TRBJ2-2): EAGVAQSPRYKIIEKRQSVAFWCNPISGHATLYWYQQILGQGPKLLIQFQNNGVVDDSQLPKDRFSAERLKGVDSTLKIQPAKLEDSAVYLCASSHQNARVLFFGEGSRLTVL.

This rearrangement joins TRBV12-3 or TRBV12-4 to TRBJ1-2; 7 nucleotides align to TRBD1. CDR3 length: 15 amino acids. Trimming took 7 bases from V and 4 from J; bases not matched to a gene: 12. DNA for the CDR3: TGTGCCAGCAAGGGGGCAGCCTTCGACCTCTATGGCTACACCTTC. It codes for CASKGAAFDLYGYTF.

The chain combines TRBV7-9 with TRBJ1-1; TRBD1 is a possible D gene (6 bases). Germline values: CDR1 SEHNR, CDR2 FQNEAQ (reference sequence). The germline V and J ends were trimmed by 3 bases and 0 bases, with 11 bases remaining between them. The CDR3 contains 15 residues. The CDR3 loop is CASSFLQGMNTEAFF. The CDR3 DNA is TGTGCCAGCAGCTTTCTCCAGGGGATGAACACTGAAGCTTTCTTT.

Regarding this clonotype: A much larger clone lies one base from this, so it may be a read error. The chain couples TRBV7-6 to TRBJ2-7; 10 bases are a match to TRBD1. The CDR3 extends over 15 amino acids. Germline V CDR1 and CDR2: SGHVS, FNYEAQ. V shed 4 bases and J 4 bases; nucleotides not matched to a gene: 7. CDR3 amino acids: CASSSGQGFEYEQYF. The CDR3 bases are TGTGCCAGCAGCTCGGGACAGGGGTTCGAGTACGAGCAGTACTTC.

The V call is TRBV7-6, the J call TRBJ1-1; D is uncertain. The CDR3 is 13 residues long. Germline CDR1 SGHVS, CDR2 FNYEAQ. V dropped 5 bases and J dropped 4 bases, with 11 bases sitting between them. CDR3 protein: CASSLAGCTEAFF. CDR3 nucleotide sequence: TGTGCCAGCAGCCTCGCCGGGTGCACTGAAGCTTTCTTT.

This clonotype was seen only a few times. The chain employs TRBV7-2 and TRBJ2-2; TRBD1 agrees at 7 bases. Trimming at V came to 1 base and at J to 6 bases, leaving 20 bases not matched to a gene. This CDR3 is 20 amino acids long. CDR1 and CDR2 (germline): SGHTA, FQGNSA. The CDR3 is CASSLVHFSTGQGVSGELFF. CDR3 nucleotides: TGTGCCAGCAGCTTAGTGCACTTTAGTACTGGTCAGGGGGTGTCCGGGGAGCTGTTTTTT.

This clonotype was seen ten or more times. The J gene is TRBJ1-5, the V gene TRBV4-1; D remains ambiguous. CDR1 and CDR2 from the germline V gene are MGHRA and YSYEKL. The CDR3 covers 14 residues. The germline V and J ends were trimmed by 3 bases and 2 bases, with 8 bases remaining between them. The CDR3 is CASSHAQGNQPQHF. CDR3 sequence (DNA): TGCGCCAGCAGCCACGCCCAGGGCAATCAGCCCCAGCATTTT.

This clonotype was observed a single time. The chain links TRBV14 to TRBJ2-1; D is unresolved. This CDR3 is built from 15 residues. Trimming took 5 bases from V and 2 from J, leaving 13 bases between them. Germline CDR1 reads SGHDN; CDR2 reads FVKESK. The CDR3 loop is CASSSKTETYNEQFF. The DNA for the CDR3 is TGTGCCAGCAGCTCAAAAACTGAGACCTACAATGAGCAGTTCTTC.

This clonotype was picked up many times. The V and J genes are TRBV7-2 and TRBJ2-3; a weak D match, TRBD1 (5 bases). Germline V gene lookup returns CDR1 SGHTA and CDR2 FQGNSA. The length of the CDR3 is 18 residues. V shed 0 bases and J shed 0 bases, with 16 bases lying between them. CDR3 loop: CASSLAKQALSSTDTQYF. The DNA for the CDR3 is TGTGCCAGCAGCTTAGCTAAACAGGCGTTATCTAGCACAGATACGCAGTATTTT.

This sequence joins TRBV27 and TRBJ2-7, with D perhaps matching TRBD1 or TRBD2 (5 bases each). Germline V gives CDR1 MNHEY, CDR2 SMNVEV (reference sequence). The ends were cut back, 3 bases at V and 5 bases at J, with 11 bases in the middle. The CDR3 has 13 amino acids. CDR3 protein: CASSFFLGDEQYF. CDR3 DNA: TGTGCCAGCAGTTTTTTCTTGGGGGACGAGCAGTACTTC.

The chain links TRBV2 to TRBJ1-2; 7 bases map to TRBD1. The CDR3 length is 13 residues. V gave up 8 bases and J gave up 3 bases; unmatched junction bases: 6. Germline CDR1 is SNHLY and CDR2 is FYNNEI. The CDR3 DNA reads as TGTGCCAGCCCCAAGGGACAGTACTATGGCTACACCTTC. It codes for CASPKGQYYGYTF.

Only a few counts were recorded for this clonotype. V is TRBV13 and J is TRBJ2-3; 11 positions match TRBD2. Germline V gene lookup returns CDR1 PRHDT and CDR2 FYEKMQ (reference sequence). The CDR3 has 17 residues. J lost 3 bases, V lost 2 bases, and 7 bases had no gene match. CDR3 DNA: TGTGCCAGCAGCTTACAGCGTAGCGGGGGGGATACAGATACGCAGTATTTT. Amino acid sequence: CASSLQRSGGDTDTQYF.

The CDR3 here is CASSTTQADTQYF. DNA of the CDR3: TGTGCCAGCAGCACAACACAGGCAGATACGCAGTATTTT. The V gene is TRBV7-9, the J gene TRBJ2-3; tentative D call: TRBD1 (5 bases). The CDR3 runs 13 residues. CDR1 is SEHNR, CDR2 FQNEAQ, per germline (reference sequence). The V end was cut by 5 bases, the J end by 4 bases, with 10 bases between.

V and J are TRBV6-6 and TRBJ2-1, with D unresolved. The length of the CDR3 is 13 residues. The V gene's germline CDR1 is MNHNY and CDR2 SVGAGI (reference sequence). Trimming removed 8 bases from V and 6 bases from J, with 14 bases in between. This chain's CDR3 is CASLPGFGNEQFF. The CDR3 nucleotides read TGTGCCAGCTTGCCTGGTTTCGGCAATGAGCAGTTCTTC.

This clonotype was picked up a small number of times. The V and J genes are TRBV28 and TRBJ2-1; no firm D call. Germline V gives CDR1 MDHEN, CDR2 SYDVKM. Trimming stripped 2 bases from V and 8 bases from J, with 4 bases between. The CDR3 spans 11 residues. Here the CDR3 reads CASSLIHEQFF. The CDR3 DNA reads TGTGCCAGCAGTTTAATCCATGAGCAGTTCTTC.